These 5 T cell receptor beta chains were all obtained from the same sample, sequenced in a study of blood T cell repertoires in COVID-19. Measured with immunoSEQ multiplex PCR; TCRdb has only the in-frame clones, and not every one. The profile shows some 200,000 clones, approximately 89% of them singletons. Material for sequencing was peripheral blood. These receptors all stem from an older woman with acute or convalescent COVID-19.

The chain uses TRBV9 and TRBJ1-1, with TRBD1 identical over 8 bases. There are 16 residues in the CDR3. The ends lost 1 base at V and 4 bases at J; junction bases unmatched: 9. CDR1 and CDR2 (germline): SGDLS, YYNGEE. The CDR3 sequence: CASSVRADRAGTEAFF. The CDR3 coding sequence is TGTGCCAGCAGCGTACGGGCGGACAGGGCAGGCACTGAAGCTTTCTTT.

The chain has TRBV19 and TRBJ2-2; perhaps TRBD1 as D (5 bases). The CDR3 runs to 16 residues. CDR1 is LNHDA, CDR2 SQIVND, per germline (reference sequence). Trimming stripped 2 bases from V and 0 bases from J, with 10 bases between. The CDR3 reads CASSIRGSANTGELFF. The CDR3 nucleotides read TGTGCCAGTAGTATAAGGGGATCGGCGAACACCGGGGAGCTGTTTTTT.

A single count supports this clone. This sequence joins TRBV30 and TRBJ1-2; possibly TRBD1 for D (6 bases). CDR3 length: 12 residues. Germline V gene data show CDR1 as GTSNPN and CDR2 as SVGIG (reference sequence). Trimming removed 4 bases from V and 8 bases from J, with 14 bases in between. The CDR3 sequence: CAWTHRALGYTF. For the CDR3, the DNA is TGTGCCTGGACCCACAGGGCGTTGGGCTACACCTTC.

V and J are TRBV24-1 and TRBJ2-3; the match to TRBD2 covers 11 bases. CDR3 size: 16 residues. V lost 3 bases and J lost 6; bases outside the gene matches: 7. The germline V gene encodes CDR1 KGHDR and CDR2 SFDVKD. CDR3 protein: CATSDPGLAGRDTQYF. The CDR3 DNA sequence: TGTGCCACCAGTGATCCAGGACTAGCGGGCCGCGATACGCAGTATTTT.

The chain's CDR3 is CASSLYLAGERDNEQFF. The CDR3 coding sequence is TGTGCCAGCAGCTTATATTTAGCGGGAGAGAGGGACAATGAGCAGTTCTTC. The gene calls are TRBV11-3 and TRBJ2-1; 9 bases are shared with TRBD2. From germline, CDR1 is SGHNT and CDR2 YENEEA. The V gene end was trimmed by 2 bases and the J gene end by 5 bases; junction bases not matched to a gene: 10. There are 17 residues in the CDR3.